This T cell receptor beta chain is from a study of shared clonotypes between healthy human individuals. The study ran the assay at deep level. Several immunoSEQ plates received, in even portions, the genomic DNA of each subset. Unsorted PBMC DNA went through sequencing on ten immunoSEQ deep assay plates. Data came from immunoSEQ multiplex PCR; TCRdb stores just in-frame clones and leaves some out. This sample yields fewer than 550,000 clones, of which about 80% are seen a single time; approximately 12% belongs to the top ten. Unsorted samples relied on tens of millions of PBMCs, which served as the source of genomic DNA. The sequenced material came from PBMCs. The receptor was derived from a woman aged 40 to 50 in good health. Some clones in this sample may be carry-over from other donors' samples.

DNA of the CDR3: TGTGCCAGCAGCTTAGCACGAGGGCCCGGCAATCAGCCCCAGCATTTT. Protein product: CASSLARGPGNQPQHF. The chain links TRBV7-8 to TRBJ1-5; D is ambiguous. Germline V gene sequence: CDR1 SGHVS, CDR2 FQNEAQ. This CDR3 is 16 amino acids long. V was shortened by 0 bases and J by 2 bases, with 11 bases between the two germline ends.